Listed here are 13 T cell receptor beta chains from one sample, sequenced in a study of CD4 T cells in relation to SARS-CoV-2 and coronaviruses (dated by TCRdb to the early 2020s). CD4+ T cells from unexposed donors were collected before the COVID-19 pandemic (2011-2018). The EasySep CD4+ T cell isolation kit was used to isolate CD4+ T cells once the cultures had run for under twelve days. These receptors have no identified antigens. Libraries were made using the immunoSEQ multiplex PCR assay. In its TCRdb copy, this immuneACCESS table keeps in-frame sequences only and misses some clones. Where compared with another copy, unresolved V genes explain less than half of these, and the others have no known cause. A total of more than 15,000 clones appear in this sample, 78% of them only once. In total, the top ten clones hold approximately 19% of the sample. Material for sequencing was CD4+ T cells from PBMCs, cultured in vitro. These receptors came from a human donor in good health.

The chain couples TRBV19 to TRBJ2-3, with 9 nucleotides matching TRBD2. V trimming: 4 bases; J trimming: 6 bases; junction bases outside the gene matches: 5. Germline loops: CDR1 LNHDA, CDR2 SQIVND (reference sequence). The length of the CDR3 is 14 residues. The CDR3 nucleotides are TGTGCCAGTAGTACTAGCGGGGACTTCGATACGCAGTATTTT. Translated: CASSTSGDFDTQYF. Filled out from reference TRBV19 and TRBJ2-3, the complete variable domain reads DGGITQSPKYLFRKEGQNVTLSCEQNLNHDAMYWYRQDPGQGLRLIYYSQIVNDFQKGDIAEGYSVSREKKESFPLTVTSAQKNPTAFYLCASSTSGDFDTQYFGPGTRLTVL.

This chain connects TRBV10-2 to TRBJ2-5; D remains unclear. Germline assignment: CDR1 WSHSY and CDR2 SAAADI. V dropped 9 bases and J dropped 5 bases, with 19 bases sitting between them. This CDR3 has 14 residues. The CDR3 protein is CASTDPTDGETQYF. The CDR3 bases are TGCGCCAGTACGGATCCTACGGACGGGGAGACCCAGTACTTC.

The rearrangement links TRBV5-1 to TRBJ2-1; either TRBD1 or TRBD2 may fit D (6 bases each). This CDR3 comprises 17 residues. Trimming took off 0 bases at V and 9 bases at J, with 22 bases between the two ends. Per the germline V gene, CDR1 is SGHRS and CDR2 is YFSETQ. DNA for the CDR3: TGCGCCAGCAGCTTGGGAGGGGGGCCTCCGCAAGGCGGTGAGCAGTTCTTC. This codes for CASSLGGGPPQGGEQFF.

V and J are TRBV10-3 and TRBJ1-2; TRBD1 aligns across 7 bases. With V trimmed by 3 bases and J by 3 bases, 4 bases remained unmatched. Germline CDR1 reads ENHRY; CDR2 reads SYGVKD. CDR3 length: 14 residues. In DNA, the CDR3 is TGTGCCATCAGTGACCCAGGGGGGGACTATGGCTACACCTTC. This translates into CAISDPGGDYGYTF.

In nucleotides, the CDR3 is TGTGCCAGCAGTGAGCGGACAGGGAACACCGGGGAGCTGTTTTTT. Amino acid sequence: CASSERTGNTGELFF. The rearrangement uses TRBV6-4 and TRBJ2-2, with 7 positions matching TRBD1. The germline V gene has CDR1 MRHNA and CDR2 SNTAGT. CDR3 length equals 15 residues. V lost 3 bases and J lost 1; bases outside the gene matches: 2.

This sequence joins TRBV5-5 and TRBJ2-1; 12 bases map to TRBD1. The CDR3 is 15 amino acids. The ends lost 1 base at V and 8 bases at J; junction bases unmatched: 4. Germline CDR1 is SGHKS and CDR2 is YYEKEE (reference sequence). CDR3 loop: CASSLKGTGGYEQFF. The CDR3 DNA reads as TGTGCCAGCAGCTTGAAAGGGACAGGGGGCTATGAGCAGTTCTTC.

Remarks on this clone: Other DNA sequences within the sample encode an identical CDR3. The rearrangement links TRBV7-9 to TRBJ2-3; no firm D call. The CDR3 length is 14 residues. Germline-derived CDR1 and CDR2 are SEHNR and FQNEAQ (reference sequence). The germline V and J ends were trimmed by 1 base and 0 bases, with 5 bases remaining between them. As DNA, the CDR3 is TGTGCCAGCAGCTTAGGCGCTAGCACAGATACGCAGTATTTT. This codes for CASSLGASTDTQYF. The full variable domain, rest sourced from reference TRBV7-9 and TRBJ2-3, is DTGVSQNPRHKITKRGQNVTFRCDPISEHNRLYWYRQTLGQGPEFLTYFQNEAQLEKSRLLSDRFSAERPKGSFSTLEIQRTEQGDSAMYLCASSLGASTDTQYFGPGTRLTVL.

The J gene is TRBJ1-6, the V gene TRBV5-4; D call uncertain. The ends were cut back, 0 bases at V and 9 bases at J, with 4 bases in the middle. In germline, CDR1 is SGHNT, CDR2 YYREEE (reference sequence). CDR3 size: 12 residues. The CDR3 DNA is TGTGCCAGCAGCTTGGGAGGTTCACCCCTCCACTTT. This gives the protein CASSLGGSPLHF.

This clone was counted between two and nine times. This rearrangement joins TRBV27 to TRBJ2-7, with D perhaps TRBD1 or TRBD2 (5 bases each). Germline V lookup: CDR1 MNHEY, CDR2 SMNVEV (reference sequence). The CDR3 is 14 amino acids. V lost 2 bases and J 5 bases, leaving 13 bases between the germline ends. The CDR3 DNA is TGTGCCAGCAGTTTAATCGGGACCCACCACGAGCAGTACTTC. Amino acids: CASSLIGTHHEQYF.

The chain recombines TRBV6-1 with TRBJ2-1, with 9 bases that match TRBD2. The CDR3 is made up of 15 amino acids. In germline, CDR1 is MNHNS, CDR2 SASEGT. Trimming cost V 1 base and J 8 bases; bases outside gene matches: 6. CDR3: CASSEVSGSFDEQFF. CDR3 nucleotide sequence: TGTGCCAGCAGTGAAGTTAGCGGGAGTTTTGATGAGCAGTTCTTC.

The V call is TRBV20-1, the J call TRBJ2-1; a weak D match, TRBD1 (6 bases). This CDR3 is 11 amino acids long. Per the germline V gene, CDR1 is DFQATT and CDR2 is SNEGSKA (reference sequence). The V gene lost 6 bases and the J gene lost 8 bases, with 11 bases spanning the gap. The CDR3 loop is CSANRVDEQFF. The CDR3 DNA follows: TGCAGTGCCAACAGGGTTGATGAGCAGTTCTTC.

The rearrangement joins TRBV5-1 to TRBJ2-7, with 7 bases aligning to TRBD1. The ends lost 3 bases at V and 3 bases at J; junction bases unmatched: 0. CDR3 size: 12 residues. The germline CDR1 and CDR2 sequences are SGHRS and YFSETQ. This CDR3 reads CASSWDSYEQYF. CDR3 coding DNA: TGCGCCAGCAGCTGGGACAGCTACGAGCAGTACTTC.

The chain has TRBV18 and TRBJ1-1; D gene ambiguous. The germline V gene encodes CDR1 KGHSH and CDR2 LQKENI. The CDR3 contains 13 residues. Trimming left V 10 bases short and J 2 bases short, with 14 bases between. This chain's CDR3 is CATTAVYNTEAFF. CDR3 DNA: TGTGCCACCACCGCAGTCTACAACACTGAAGCTTTCTTT.